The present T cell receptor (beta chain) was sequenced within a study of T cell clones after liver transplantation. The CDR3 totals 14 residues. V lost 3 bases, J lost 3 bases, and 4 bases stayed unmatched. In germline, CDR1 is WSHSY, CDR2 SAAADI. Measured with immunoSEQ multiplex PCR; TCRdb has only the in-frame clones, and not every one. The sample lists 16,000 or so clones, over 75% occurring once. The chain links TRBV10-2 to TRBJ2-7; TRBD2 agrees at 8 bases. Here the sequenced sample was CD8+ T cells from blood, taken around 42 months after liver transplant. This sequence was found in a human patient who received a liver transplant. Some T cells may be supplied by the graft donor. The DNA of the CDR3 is TGCGCCAGCAGTGAAGGGACTAGAATCTACGAGCAGTACTTC. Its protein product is CASSEGTRIYEQYF.